This TCR beta chain was identified in a study of blood T cell repertoires in COVID-19. Study as a whole: The United States, Italy and Spain supplied acute and convalescent COVID-19 samples.

In the source study's methods: By means of reference gene primer amplification, nucleated cell counts were estimated. TCRdb's copy holds only in-frame clones and misses some; the assay was immunoSEQ multiplex PCR. Clonal size and the V and J genes are those of that table, whereas D and trimming came from the DNA. Of some 340,000 clones listed, approximately 89% are singletons. Trimming removed 11 bases at V and 0 bases at J, with 11 bases between. CDR3 length: 13 residues. Germline CDR1 MNHEY, CDR2 SVGAGI. This chain links TRBV6-5 with TRBJ1-3; a weak D match, TRBD1 (6 bases). The sample comprised PBMCs or T cells enriched from blood (not recorded which). The sequence was collected from a woman aged 25 to 39 who had recovered from COVID-19. CDR3 sequence: CAGSQGSGNTIYF. Here the CDR3 DNA reads TGTGCCGGATCACAGGGCTCTGGAAACACCATATATTTT.